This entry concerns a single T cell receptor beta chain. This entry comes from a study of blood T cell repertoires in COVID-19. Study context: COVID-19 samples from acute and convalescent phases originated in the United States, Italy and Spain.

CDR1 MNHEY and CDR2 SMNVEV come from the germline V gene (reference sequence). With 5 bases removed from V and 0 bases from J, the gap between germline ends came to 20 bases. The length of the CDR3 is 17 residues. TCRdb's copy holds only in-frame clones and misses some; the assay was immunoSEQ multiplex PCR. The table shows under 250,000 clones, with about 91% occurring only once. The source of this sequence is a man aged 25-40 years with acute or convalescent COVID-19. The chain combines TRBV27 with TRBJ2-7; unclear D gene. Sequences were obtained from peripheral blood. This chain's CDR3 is CASSEPIRQGSSYEQYF. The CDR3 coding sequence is TGTGCCAGCAGTGAACCAATCCGACAAGGTTCCTCCTACGAGCAGTACTTC.